The next 27 T cell receptor beta chains were all read from a single sample in a study of blood T cell repertoires in COVID-19 (dated by TCRdb to the early 2020s). Library preparation was by the immunoSEQ multiplex PCR assay. Held by TCRdb, this immuneACCESS table contains in-frame sequences only and omits some clones. Under half of the omission traces to an unresolved V gene where checked; the cause of the rest is unknown. The sample table holds 100,000 to 150,000 clones, of which 86% were seen once. About 5.4% of the sample goes to the ten largest clones. The source material was peripheral blood. Every receptor here comes from a human donor in a cohort sampled during active COVID-19.

CDR3: CASSVGGGTGSTDTQYF. Here the CDR3 DNA reads TGTGCCAGCAGCGTAGGTGGGGGGACAGGGAGCACAGATACGCAGTATTTT. The chain recombines TRBV9 with TRBJ2-3, with 9 bases aligning to TRBD1. Germline V lookup: CDR1 SGDLS, CDR2 YYNGEE. J was trimmed by 0 bases and V by 0 bases; bases with no gene match: 5. The CDR3 has 17 residues.

The chain couples TRBV6-6 to TRBJ2-1; 10 bases fit TRBD2. V shed 6 bases and J 4 bases; nucleotides not matched to a gene: 9. Germline loops: CDR1 MNHNY, CDR2 SVGAGI (reference sequence). This CDR3 is 16 amino acids long. The CDR3 protein is CASRSTSGRGYNEQFF. The CDR3 nucleotides read TGTGCCAGCAGATCGACGAGCGGGAGGGGATACAATGAGCAGTTCTTC.

The CDR3 region has the DNA TGTGCCAGCAGCTTCCTAGGAGGCCCTGAAGCTTTCTTT. Its protein product is CASSFLGGPEAFF. The chain joins TRBV7-9 to TRBJ1-1; D gene ambiguous. Germline V lookup: CDR1 SEHNR, CDR2 FQNEAQ (reference sequence). This CDR3 contains 13 residues. Trimming cost V 3 bases and J 6 bases, with 11 bases left between them. The complete variable domain, with remaining parts taken from reference TRBV7-9 and TRBJ1-1, reads DTGVSQNPRHKITKRGQNVTFRCDPISEHNRLYWYRQTLGQGPEFLTYFQNEAQLEKSRLLSDRFSAERPKGSFSTLEIQRTEQGDSAMYLCASSFLGGPEAFFGQGTRLTVV.

This rearrangement joins TRBV11-2 to TRBJ2-5, with D possibly matching TRBD1 (6 bases). CDR1 and CDR2 from the germline V gene are SGHAT and FQNNGV. The CDR3 spans 16 residues. V was trimmed by 1 base and J by 4 bases, leaving 16 bases between them. This CDR3 is CASSLVLGGVGETQYF. The CDR3 region has the DNA TGTGCCAGCAGCTTAGTGTTAGGGGGAGTAGGAGAGACCCAGTACTTC.

J is TRBJ1-5 and V is TRBV7-8; 9 bases are a match to TRBD1. The CDR3 sequence is 17 residues long. V lost 5 bases to trimming and J lost 7 bases; unmatched junction nucleotides: 15. Germline values: CDR1 SGHVS, CDR2 FQNEAQ. The CDR3 coding sequence is TGTGCCAGCAGCGTTGGATTACGCGGGACAGGGAAACAGCCCCAGCATTTT. As protein: CASSVGLRGTGKQPQHF.

J is TRBJ2-3 and V is TRBV5-5, with 8 bases that match TRBD2. CDR3 size: 14 residues. With V trimmed by 4 bases and J by 4 bases, 5 bases remained unmatched. The V gene's germline CDR1 is SGHKS and CDR2 YYEKEE (reference sequence). CDR3 bases: TGTGCCAGCAGCCCCGGGGGGGTGGCAGATACGCAGTATTTT. Translating gives CASSPGGVADTQYF.

The chain links TRBV12-3 or TRBV12-4 to TRBJ2-2, with TRBD2 matching 8 bases. V dropped 3 bases and J dropped 6; count of bases not matched to a gene: 0. The CDR3 contains 13 residues. This CDR3 is CASSLRGAGELFF. CDR3 nucleotide sequence: TGTGCCAGCAGTTTGCGGGGGGCCGGGGAGCTGTTTTTT.

The rearrangement uses TRBV4-3 and TRBJ2-5, with D unclear. The germline CDR1 and CDR2 sequences are LGHNA and YSLEER. The germline V and J ends were trimmed by 0 bases and 4 bases, with 12 bases remaining between them. The CDR3 sequence is 15 residues long. CDR3 sequence reads: CASSQDYDWLETQYF. CDR3 nucleotides: TGCGCCAGCAGCCAAGACTATGACTGGTTAGAGACCCAGTACTTC.

This rearrangement joins TRBV6-5 to TRBJ1-4; D is unresolved. V shed 5 bases and J shed 13 bases, with 23 bases lying between them. The germline V gene has CDR1 MNHEY and CDR2 SVGAGI. This CDR3 region has 15 residues. CDR3 loop: CASSLHGPKGERLFF. The CDR3 DNA reads TGTGCCAGCAGTCTTCATGGCCCAAAAGGAGAGAGACTGTTTTTT.

The chain couples TRBV9 to TRBJ2-3; TRBD2 is a possible D gene (6 bases). V was clipped by 1 base and J by 4 bases, with 10 bases between them. This CDR3 has 14 amino acids. Germline V gives CDR1 SGDLS, CDR2 YYNGEE. Here the CDR3 reads CASSVTGEPDTQYF. The CDR3 coding sequence is TGTGCCAGCAGCGTAACGGGAGAACCAGATACGCAGTATTTT.

The chain joins TRBV24-1 to TRBJ2-1; D is unclear. CDR3 length: 13 residues. The V and J ends lost 1 base and 7 bases respectively, with 7 bases between them. CDR1 is KGHDR, CDR2 SFDVKD, per germline. CDR3 in amino acids: CATSDFPDNEQFF. The CDR3 DNA is TGTGCCACCAGTGATTTCCCAGATAATGAGCAGTTCTTC.

The chain carries TRBV6-6 and TRBJ1-1, with 9 bases matching TRBD1. V lost 5 bases and J lost 4; bases outside the gene matches: 5. The CDR3 length is 14 residues. Germline values: CDR1 MNHNY, CDR2 SVGAGI (reference sequence). The CDR3 nucleotides are TGTGCCAGCAGTGATACAGGGGGCCTCACTGAAGCTTTCTTT. Protein sequence: CASSDTGGLTEAFF.

The chain employs TRBV7-2 and TRBJ2-3; 8 bases agree with TRBD2. Germline assignment: CDR1 SGHTA and CDR2 FQGNSA. This CDR3 has 17 residues. With V trimmed by 1 base and J by 0 bases, 6 bases remained unmatched. CDR3 loop: CASSLGPGGLSTDTQYF. The DNA of the CDR3 is TGTGCCAGCAGCTTAGGTCCGGGAGGGCTGAGCACAGATACGCAGTATTTT.

The V call is TRBV7-9, the J call TRBJ2-7; D is ambiguous. CDR1 and CDR2 from the germline V gene are SEHNR and FQNEAQ (reference sequence). V was trimmed by 5 bases and J by 3 bases, leaving 8 bases between them. The CDR3 contains 12 residues. The CDR3 here is CASSPQNYEQYF. The CDR3 DNA is TGTGCCAGCAGCCCACAGAACTACGAGCAGTACTTC.

This chain uses TRBV6-5 with TRBJ2-3; 9 nucleotides line up with TRBD1. Trimming at V came to 5 bases and at J to 5 bases, leaving 8 bases not matched to a gene. Germline V gene lookup returns CDR1 MNHEY and CDR2 SVGAGI. The CDR3 totals 15 residues. CDR3 DNA: TGTGCCAGCAGTCCGGACAGGGGAATCTTAGATACGCAGTATTTT. The encoded protein is CASSPDRGILDTQYF.

The chain recombines TRBV28 with TRBJ2-7; 8 bases line up with TRBD1. The length of the CDR3 is 15 residues. The trim removed 5 bases at V and 2 bases at J, leaving 8 bases unmatched. Germline-derived CDR1 and CDR2 are MDHEN and SYDVKM. The CDR3 region is CASSLRQGPTYEQYF. For the CDR3, the DNA is TGTGCCAGCAGTCTTCGACAGGGGCCCACCTACGAGCAGTACTTC.

This clone has only one observation. DNA of the CDR3: TGTGCCAGCAGCTCGACAGGGGTTGGCTATAATTCACCCCTCCACTTT. This codes for CASSSTGVGYNSPLHF. The V gene is TRBV7-9, the J gene TRBJ1-6; 8 positions agree with TRBD1. Germline trimming cut 4 bases from V and 3 bases from J; bases unmatched to any gene: 5. The CDR3 totals 16 residues. The germline V gene encodes CDR1 SEHNR and CDR2 FQNEAQ (reference sequence). Using reference TRBV7-9 and TRBJ1-6 for the parts outside the CDR3, the full variable domain is DTGVSQNPRHKITKRGQNVTFRCDPISEHNRLYWYRQTLGQGPEFLTYFQNEAQLEKSRLLSDRFSAERPKGSFSTLEIQRTEQGDSAMYLCASSSTGVGYNSPLHFGNGTRLTVT.

CDR3 in amino acids: CASSPDRARGYTF. CDR3 in DNA: TGTGCCAGCAGCCCGGACAGGGCTCGAGGCTACACCTTC. The gene calls are TRBV11-2 and TRBJ1-2; the match to TRBD1 covers 8 bases. J gave up 8 bases and V 5 bases, and 7 bases lay outside the gene matches. This CDR3 comprises 13 residues. Germline CDR1 is SGHAT and CDR2 is FQNNGV.

There are a few counts of this clone. The chain employs TRBV7-2 and TRBJ1-2; no reliable D call. V lost 4 bases and J lost 3, with 12 bases in between. The CDR3 contains 14 residues. CDR1 and CDR2 (germline): SGHTA, FQGNSA. The CDR3 coding sequence is TGTGCCAGCAGCTCCGCTACCGGGGACTATGGCTACACCTTC. Its translation is CASSSATGDYGYTF.

The J gene is TRBJ1-1, the V gene TRBV19; TRBD1 agrees at 7 bases. V was pared by 5 bases and J by 0 bases, with 15 bases of the junction left unmatched. Germline loops: CDR1 LNHDA, CDR2 SQIVND (reference sequence). This CDR3 is built from 18 residues. The CDR3 reads CASSRVRQGVIMNTEAFF. CDR3 bases: TGTGCCAGTAGTCGTGTACGGCAGGGGGTAATCATGAACACTGAAGCTTTCTTT.

This clone has just one count. The chain has TRBV4-1 and TRBJ2-5; TRBD2 aligns across 10 bases. Germline V gene lookup returns CDR1 MGHRA and CDR2 YSYEKL. V shed 2 bases and J 8 bases; nucleotides not matched to a gene: 8. CDR3 length equals 15 residues. The CDR3 sequence: CASSQSGLAEVTQYF. The CDR3 DNA sequence: TGCGCCAGCAGCCAATCCGGACTAGCGGAAGTAACCCAGTACTTC.

This chain uses TRBV5-1 with TRBJ1-3; a possible D gene is TRBD1 (6 bases). The CDR3 loop spans 17 amino acids. V lost 3 bases and J lost 0, with 16 bases in between. The germline V gene has CDR1 SGHRS and CDR2 YFSETQ. CDR3 region: CASSSVGQSSSGNTIYF. The CDR3 DNA reads TGCGCCAGCAGCTCCGTCGGACAGTCGAGCTCTGGAAACACCATATATTTT.

The gene calls are TRBV30 and TRBJ2-3; 9 bases fit TRBD2. The CDR3 is 17 residues long. Germline V gene lookup returns CDR1 GTSNPN and CDR2 SVGIG (reference sequence). The trim removed 1 base at V and 5 bases at J, leaving 13 bases unmatched. This chain's CDR3 is CAWSASLFSGSGDTQYF. The DNA for the CDR3 is TGTGCCTGGAGTGCTTCCCTGTTTAGCGGGAGTGGAGATACGCAGTATTTT.

The V and J genes are TRBV5-1 and TRBJ1-1; TRBD1 is a possible D gene (6 bases). Germline-derived CDR1 and CDR2 are SGHRS and YFSETQ. V lost 1 base to trimming and J lost 1 base, with 8 bases between them. The CDR3 runs 14 residues. The CDR3 loop is CASSLQGTNTEAFF. DNA for the CDR3: TGCGCCAGCAGCTTGCAGGGGACGAACACTGAAGCTTTCTTT.

The V gene is TRBV30, the J gene TRBJ2-7; TRBD2 aligns across 7 bases. There are 13 residues in the CDR3. Germline CDR1 reads GTSNPN; CDR2 reads SVGIG (reference sequence). V lost 7 bases, J lost 5 bases, and 11 bases stayed unmatched. The CDR3 region has the DNA TGTGCCTCCAAGGGAGGGTTTAGCGACGAGCAGTACTTC. Amino acids: CASKGGFSDEQYF.

This clone was seen a handful of times. The rearrangement uses TRBV21-1 and TRBJ1-2; the D segment call TRBD1 is taken from the table without a DNA check. TRBV21-1 is listed as a pseudogene. The CDR3 runs 18 residues. The CDR3, as DNA: TGTGCCAGCAGCAAAGTCTCGGCCGGCGGACAGGCCGACTATGGCTACACCTTC. It yields the protein CASSKVSAGGQADYGYTF.

This clone has only one observation. This rearrangement joins TRBV2 to TRBJ2-4; TRBD2 matches 9 bases. Per the germline V gene, CDR1 is SNHLY and CDR2 is FYNNEI. The length of the CDR3 is 15 residues. Trimming cost V 6 bases and J 0 bases; bases outside gene matches: 3. DNA of the CDR3: TGTGCCAGCAGGCGGGAGGGCATAGCCAAAAACATTCAGTACTTC. Its protein product is CASRREGIAKNIQYF.